These 15 T cell receptor beta chains share one sample of origin, sequenced in a study of regulatory T cells in long-lasting Graves disease. Arm-PCR of CDR3 regions and iRepertoire HTBI primers were the basis on which TCR beta libraries were built. TCRdb called the multiplex PCR reads again in MiXCR, with one record for every CDR3 protein. The sample records 400,000 to 650,000 distinct CDR3 sequences, 15% to 20% being singletons. Time point given: newly diagnosed GD, antithyroid drugs for less than 3 months. Researchers made the TCR library from RNA that was extracted from PBMCs. The same specimen was also included in a second study, on T cells in Graves' hyperthyroidism and ophthalmopathy.

The sample in question was peripheral blood mononuclear cells (PBMCs), obtained at new diagnosis, from a patient treated with antithyroid drugs. These receptors were obtained from a woman aged 35 to 59 with Graves disease.

This clonotype was picked up a small number of times. The V gene is TRBV19, the J gene TRBJ2-3; D is uncertain. The CDR3 runs 15 residues. Germline CDR1 reads LNHDA; CDR2 reads SQIVND (reference sequence). Trimming removed 7 bases at V and 5 bases at J, with 19 bases between. The DNA of the CDR3 is TGTGCCAGTACCCGGTCGTCGGGCTTGGGAGATACGCAGTATTTT. Translated, it gives CASTRSSGLGDTQYF.

This clonotype was detected many times. V and J are TRBV12-3 or TRBV12-4 and TRBJ2-1; the match to TRBD2 covers 7 bases. V dropped 4 bases and J dropped 3; count of bases not matched to a gene: 9. CDR3 size: 16 residues. CDR3 in amino acids: CASSSYLAAIYNEQFF. In nucleotides, the CDR3 is TGTGCCAGCAGTTCCTACCTAGCGGCCATCTACAATGAGCAGTTCTTC.

In its sample, this clonotype was seen many times. The genes are TRBV5-5 and TRBJ1-1; no clear D gene. Germline V gene sequence: CDR1 SGHKS, CDR2 YYEKEE (reference sequence). This CDR3 spans 14 amino acids. Trimming pared 2 bases from V and 7 bases from J, leaving 15 bases between. The CDR3 bases are TGTGCCAGCAGCTTCGAGGGTCCGGCCATTGAAGCTTTCTTT. Amino acid sequence: CASSFEGPAIEAFF.

The CDR3 sequence is CASSRSTVLREPQHF. The CDR3 nucleotides read TGCGCCAGCAGCCGATCTACAGTGCTTAGGGAGCCCCAGCATTTT. The chain joins TRBV4-1 to TRBJ1-5; D not certain. The CDR3 sequence is 15 residues long. Germline V gives CDR1 MGHRA, CDR2 YSYEKL. Trimming removed 4 bases from V and 8 bases from J, with 18 bases in between.

V and J are TRBV11-2 and TRBJ2-7; possible D gene TRBD1, 6 bases. Looked up from germline, CDR1 is SGHAT and CDR2 is FQNNGV. The CDR3 is made up of 16 amino acids. Trimming took 0 bases from V and 2 from J, leaving 14 bases between them. The CDR3 here is CASSLDIGQRPYEQYF. CDR3 bases: TGTGCCAGCAGCTTAGATATCGGACAGAGACCCTACGAGCAGTACTTC. The entire variable domain, with the rest obtained from reference TRBV11-2 and TRBJ2-7, is as follows: EAGVAQSPRYKIIEKRQSVAFWCNPISGHATLYWYQQILGQGPKLLIQFQNNGVVDDSQLPKDRFSAERLKGVDSTLKIQPAKLEDSAVYLCASSLDIGQRPYEQYFGPGTRLTVT.

J is TRBJ2-3 and V is TRBV5-1; D call uncertain. CDR3 length: 14 amino acids. The ends were cut back, 0 bases at V and 6 bases at J, with 11 bases in the middle. Germline V CDR1 and CDR2: SGHRS, YFSETQ. In DNA, the CDR3 is TGCGCCAGCAGCTTGGTCAAGGACGCGGATACGCAGTATTTT. It is translated as CASSLVKDADTQYF.

The gene calls are TRBV6-1 and TRBJ1-1; D ambiguous. The germline V gene encodes CDR1 MNHNS and CDR2 SASEGT. V shed 6 bases and J shed 3 bases, with 17 bases lying between them. The CDR3 consists of 15 residues. CDR3 sequence (DNA): TGTGCCAGCAGCCAAGGTCTCATCCAGGACACTGAAGCTTTCTTT. It encodes CASSQGLIQDTEAFF.

Many counts were recorded for this clonotype. This chain connects TRBV10-3 to TRBJ2-2; no definite D call. V lost 8 bases and J lost 0, with 13 bases in between. CDR3 length: 15 residues. Germline V CDR1 and CDR2: ENHRY, SYGVKD. For the CDR3, the DNA is TGTGCCATCGGCCTGGGCGGACCGAACACCGGGGAGCTGTTTTTT. The encoded protein is CAIGLGGPNTGELFF.

This clonotype came up many times. The chain is built from TRBV15 and TRBJ2-7, with 10 bases matching TRBD1. Germline-derived CDR1 and CDR2 are LNHNV and YYDKDF (reference sequence). There are 16 residues in the CDR3. Unmatched junction bases numbered 13, after V lost 6 bases and J lost 5 bases. In DNA, the CDR3 is TGTGCCACCAGTCCTAGAAAGGGACAGGGGTTCCACGAGCAGTACTTC. Its translation: CATSPRKGQGFHEQYF.

This clonotype was counted at least ten times. The CDR3 here is CASRDRDTGELFF. The CDR3 DNA sequence: TGTGCCAGCAGGGACAGGGACACCGGGGAGCTGTTTTTT. J is TRBJ2-2 and V is TRBV2; TRBD1 matches 8 bases. CDR1 is SNHLY and CDR2 is FYNNEI in the germline V gene. V lost 6 bases to trimming and J lost 3 bases; unmatched junction nucleotides: 0. The CDR3 is 13 amino acids.

The V call is TRBV10-3, the J call TRBJ1-3, with D perhaps TRBD1 (6 bases). The V and J ends lost 4 bases and 2 bases respectively, with 12 bases between them. The CDR3 length is 15 residues. Germline values: CDR1 ENHRY, CDR2 SYGVKD. As DNA, the CDR3 is TGTGCCATCAGTGGGACCGGGGGCCCTGGAAACACCATATATTTT. Encoded protein: CAISGTGGPGNTIYF.

Only a few counts were recorded for this clonotype. The chain joins TRBV7-9 to TRBJ1-6, with D possibly being TRBD1 (6 bases). V gave up 5 bases and J gave up 10 bases, with 15 bases separating them. Germline V CDR1 and CDR2: SEHNR, FQNEAQ (reference sequence). The CDR3 extends over 14 amino acids. Here the CDR3 reads CASSQGQSLSPLHF. CDR3 nucleotides: TGTGCCAGCAGCCAAGGACAGTCCCTGTCACCCCTCCACTTT.

J is TRBJ1-2 and V is TRBV2; 8 positions match TRBD1. The CDR3 is 14 residues long. Germline CDR1 SNHLY, CDR2 FYNNEI. V lost 1 base to trimming and J lost 6 bases; unmatched junction nucleotides: 4. The CDR3 nucleotides are TGTGCCAGCAGTGAAGGGGACAGGTCTAATGGCTACACCTTC. It codes for CASSEGDRSNGYTF.

This clonotype has ten or more counts. This sequence joins TRBV2 and TRBJ2-3; tentative D call: TRBD1 (6 bases). CDR3 length equals 15 residues. The V end lost 4 bases, the J end lost 4 bases, and 15 bases lay between the germline ends. Germline values: CDR1 SNHLY, CDR2 FYNNEI. CDR3 coding DNA: TGTGCCAGCAGTGTTACAGGGTTCGGCGCAGATACGCAGTATTTT. It translates to CASSVTGFGADTQYF.

The chain uses TRBV19 and TRBJ1-5; 7 positions agree with TRBD1. The CDR3 sequence is 13 residues long. V gave up 5 bases and J gave up 6 bases; unmatched junction bases: 4. The germline V gene encodes CDR1 LNHDA and CDR2 SQIVND (reference sequence). The DNA for the CDR3 is TGTGCCAGTAGTGTGCAGGGGGGTCAGCCCCAGCATTTT. It specifies CASSVQGGQPQHF.